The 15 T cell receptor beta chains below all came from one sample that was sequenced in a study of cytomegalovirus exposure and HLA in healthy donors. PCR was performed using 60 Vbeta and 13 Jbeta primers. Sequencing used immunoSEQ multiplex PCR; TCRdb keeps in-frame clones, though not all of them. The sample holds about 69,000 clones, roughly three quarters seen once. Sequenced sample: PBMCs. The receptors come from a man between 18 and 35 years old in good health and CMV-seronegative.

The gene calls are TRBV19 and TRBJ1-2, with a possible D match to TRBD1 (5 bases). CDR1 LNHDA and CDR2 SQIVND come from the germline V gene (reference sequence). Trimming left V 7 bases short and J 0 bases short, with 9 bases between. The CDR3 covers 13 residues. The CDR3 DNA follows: TGTGCCAGTAAATCAGGGCCTAACTATGGCTACACCTTC. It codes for CASKSGPNYGYTF.

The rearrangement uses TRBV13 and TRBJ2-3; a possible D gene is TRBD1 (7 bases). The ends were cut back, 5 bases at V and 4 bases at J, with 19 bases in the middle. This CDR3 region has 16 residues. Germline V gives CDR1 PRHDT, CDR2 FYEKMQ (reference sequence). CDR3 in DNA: TGTGCCAGCAGCCAGACTAGACAGGGTCGGGCAGATACGCAGTATTTT. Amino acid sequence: CASSQTRQGRADTQYF. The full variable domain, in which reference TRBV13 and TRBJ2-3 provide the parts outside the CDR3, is AAGVIQSPRHLIKEKRETATLKCYPIPRHDTVYWYQQGPGQDPQFLISFYEKMQSDKGSIPDRFSAQQFSDYHSELNMSSLELGDSALYFCASSQTRQGRADTQYFGPGTRLTVL.

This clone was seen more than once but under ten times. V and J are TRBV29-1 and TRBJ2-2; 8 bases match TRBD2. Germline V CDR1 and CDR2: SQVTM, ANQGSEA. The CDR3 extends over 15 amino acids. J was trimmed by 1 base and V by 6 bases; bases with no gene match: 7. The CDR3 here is CSVATGGLNTGELFF. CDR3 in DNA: TGCAGCGTAGCCACGGGGGGGCTGAACACCGGGGAGCTGTTTTTT.

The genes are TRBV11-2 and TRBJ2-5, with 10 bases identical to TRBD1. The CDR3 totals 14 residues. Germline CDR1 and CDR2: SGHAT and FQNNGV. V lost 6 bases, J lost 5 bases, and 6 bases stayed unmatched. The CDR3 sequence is CASSPGQGPETQYF. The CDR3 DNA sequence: TGTGCCAGCAGTCCGGGACAGGGGCCCGAGACCCAGTACTTC.

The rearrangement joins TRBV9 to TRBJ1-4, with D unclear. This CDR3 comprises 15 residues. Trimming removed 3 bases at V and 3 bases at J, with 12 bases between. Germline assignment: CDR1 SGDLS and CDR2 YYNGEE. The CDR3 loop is CASSGARGANEKLFF. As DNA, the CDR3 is TGTGCCAGCAGCGGCGCGCGCGGGGCTAATGAAAAACTGTTTTTT. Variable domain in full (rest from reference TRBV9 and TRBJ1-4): DSGVTQTPKHLITATGQRVTLRCSPRSGDLSVYWYQQSLDQGLQFLIQYYNGEERAKGNILERFSAQQFPDLHSELNLSSLELGDSALYFCASSGARGANEKLFFGSGTQLSVL.

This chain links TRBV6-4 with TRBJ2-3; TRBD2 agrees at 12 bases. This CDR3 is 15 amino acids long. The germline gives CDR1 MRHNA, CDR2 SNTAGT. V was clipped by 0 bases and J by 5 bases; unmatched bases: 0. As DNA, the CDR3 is TGTGCCAGCAGTGACTCGACTAGCGGGGGAGATACGCAGTATTTT. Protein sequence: CASSDSTSGGDTQYF.

CDR3: CASSLRPSGGGQETQYF. The CDR3 DNA reads TGCGCCAGCAGCTTGAGGCCTAGCGGGGGGGGCCAAGAGACCCAGTACTTC. This chain uses TRBV5-1 with TRBJ2-5; 12 bases fit TRBD2. Germline V lookup: CDR1 SGHRS, CDR2 YFSETQ. The CDR3 covers 17 residues. The V and J ends lost 1 base and 1 base, in that order; junction bases with no gene match: 5. The complete variable domain, with remaining parts taken from reference TRBV5-1 and TRBJ2-5, reads KAGVTQTPRYLIKTRGQQVTLSCSPISGHRSVSWYQQTPGQGLQFLFEYFSETQRNKGNFPGRFSGRQFSNSRSEMNVSTLELGDSALYLCASSLRPSGGGQETQYFGPGTRLLVL.

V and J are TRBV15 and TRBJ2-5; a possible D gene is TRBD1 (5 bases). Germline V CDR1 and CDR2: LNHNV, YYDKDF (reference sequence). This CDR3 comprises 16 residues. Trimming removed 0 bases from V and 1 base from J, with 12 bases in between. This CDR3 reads CATSRDLGRPQETQYF. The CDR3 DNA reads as TGTGCCACCAGCAGAGACCTGGGGCGGCCCCAAGAGACCCAGTACTTC.

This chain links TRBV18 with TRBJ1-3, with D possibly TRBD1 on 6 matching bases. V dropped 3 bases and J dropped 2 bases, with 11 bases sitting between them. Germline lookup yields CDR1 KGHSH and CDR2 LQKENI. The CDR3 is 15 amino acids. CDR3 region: CASSPPGTTGNTIYF. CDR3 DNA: TGTGCCAGCTCACCTCCCGGGACAACTGGAAACACCATATATTTT.

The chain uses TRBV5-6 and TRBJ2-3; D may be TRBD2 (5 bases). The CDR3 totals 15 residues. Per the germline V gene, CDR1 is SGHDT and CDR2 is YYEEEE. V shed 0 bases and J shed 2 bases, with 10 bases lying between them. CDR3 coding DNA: TGTGCCAGCAGCTTGGCGCCGACTACCACAGATACGCAGTATTTT. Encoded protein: CASSLAPTTTDTQYF.

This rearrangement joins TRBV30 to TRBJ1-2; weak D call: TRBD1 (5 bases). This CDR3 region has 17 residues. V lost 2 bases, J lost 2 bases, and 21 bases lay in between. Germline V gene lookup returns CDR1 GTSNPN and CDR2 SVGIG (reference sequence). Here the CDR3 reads CAWSLTERQLGNYGYTF. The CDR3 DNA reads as TGTGCCTGGAGTCTCACCGAAAGACAGTTGGGGAACTATGGCTACACCTTC.

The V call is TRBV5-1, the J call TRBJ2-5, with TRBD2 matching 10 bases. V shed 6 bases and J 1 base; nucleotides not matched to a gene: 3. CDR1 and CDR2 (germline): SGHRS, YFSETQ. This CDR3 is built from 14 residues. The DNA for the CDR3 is TGCGCCAGCAAAGAGCGGGGGGGCCAAGAGACCCAGTACTTC. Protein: CASKERGGQETQYF.

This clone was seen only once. The CDR3 region has the DNA TGTGCTAGTGGTTTTAGCTCCTACAATGAGCAGTTCTTC. Amino acids: CASGFSSYNEQFF. The rearrangement uses TRBV12-5 and TRBJ2-1; no definite D call. The CDR3 consists of 13 residues. Germline CDR1 reads LGHNT; CDR2 reads FRNRAP. The V end lost 3 bases, the J end lost 0 bases, and 3 bases lay between the germline ends.

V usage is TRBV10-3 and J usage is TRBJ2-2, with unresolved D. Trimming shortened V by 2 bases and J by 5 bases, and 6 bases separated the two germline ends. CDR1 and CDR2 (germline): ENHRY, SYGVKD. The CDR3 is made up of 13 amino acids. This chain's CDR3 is CAISEAQTGELFF. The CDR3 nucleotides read TGTGCCATCAGTGAGGCCCAGACCGGGGAGCTGTTTTTT.

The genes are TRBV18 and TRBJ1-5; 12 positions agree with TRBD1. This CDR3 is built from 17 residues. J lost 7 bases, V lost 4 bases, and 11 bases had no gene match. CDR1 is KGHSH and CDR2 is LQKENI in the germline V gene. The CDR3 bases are TGTGCCAGCTCACACGACAGGGACAGGGGGCAAAGACAGCCCCAGCATTTT. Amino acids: CASSHDRDRGQRQPQHF.